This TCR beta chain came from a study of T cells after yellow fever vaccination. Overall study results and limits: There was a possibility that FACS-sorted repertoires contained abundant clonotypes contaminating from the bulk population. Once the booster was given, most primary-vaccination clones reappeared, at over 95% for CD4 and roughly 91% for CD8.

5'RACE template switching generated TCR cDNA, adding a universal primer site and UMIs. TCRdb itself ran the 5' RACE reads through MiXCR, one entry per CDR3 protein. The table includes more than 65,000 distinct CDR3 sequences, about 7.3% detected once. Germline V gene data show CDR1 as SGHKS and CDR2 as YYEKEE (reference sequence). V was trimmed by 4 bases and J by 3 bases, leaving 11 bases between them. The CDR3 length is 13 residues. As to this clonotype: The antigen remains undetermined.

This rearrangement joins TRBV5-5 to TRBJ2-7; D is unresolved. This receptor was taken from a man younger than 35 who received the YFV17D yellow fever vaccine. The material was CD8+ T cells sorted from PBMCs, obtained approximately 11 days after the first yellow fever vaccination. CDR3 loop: CASSPGLLYEQYF. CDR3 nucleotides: TGTGCCAGCAGCCCCGGGCTGCTCTACGAGCAGTACTTC. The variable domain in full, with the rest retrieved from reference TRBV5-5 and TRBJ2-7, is DAGVTQSPTHLIKTRGQQVTLRCSPISGHKSVSWYQQVLGQGPQFIFQYYEKEERGRGNFPDRFSARQFPNYSSELNVNALLLGDSALYLCASSPGLLYEQYFGPGTRLTVT.